This is a list of T cell receptor beta chains from one sample in a study of blood T cell repertoires in COVID-19. The table came from immunoSEQ multiplex PCR; TCRdb's copy has only in-frame clones and leaves some out. The repertoire holds about 120,000 clones, with roughly nine tenths as singletons. Sequencing was performed on peripheral blood. These receptors were taken from a woman in her 70s with COVID-19, enrolled during active disease. Each CDR3 is given with its conserved first and last residue. The D gene is left open where the match is weak. Expanded clones are given a class, and other clones once, few, many or no size at all.

V gene: TRBV28
D gene: -
clone size: -
J gene: TRBJ1-6
CDR3 protein: CASGGLAGYNSPLHF
CDR3 DNA: TGTGCCAGCGGGGGACTTGCGGGCTATAATTCACCCCTCCACTTT

V gene: TRBV6-5
D gene: -
clone size: once
J gene: TRBJ2-5
CDR3 protein: CASSTGLKETQYF
CDR3 DNA: TGTGCCAGCAGCACAGGGTTAAAAGAGACCCAGTACTTC

V gene: TRBV28
D gene: -
clone size: -
J gene: TRBJ2-4
CDR3 protein: CASNPSGAITKNIQYF
CDR3 DNA: TGTGCCAGCAATCCCTCAGGTGCTATTACCAAAAACATTCAGTACTTC

V gene: TRBV28
D gene: -
clone size: -
J gene: TRBJ1-2
CDR3 protein: CASSLSEGLGYTF
CDR3 DNA: TGTGCCAGCAGTTTATCGGAGGGATTGGGCTACACCTTC

V gene: TRBV5-8
D gene: -
clone size: -
J gene: TRBJ1-1
CDR3 protein: CASSLERQSEAFF
CDR3 DNA: TGTGCCAGCAGCTTGGAGAGGCAGTCAGAAGCTTTCTTT

V gene: TRBV6-1
D gene: -
clone size: once
J gene: TRBJ1-5
CDR3 protein: CASSEAGGQPQHF
CDR3 DNA: TGTGCCAGCAGTGAAGCCGGTGGTCAGCCCCAGCATTTT

V gene: TRBV3-1/TRBV3-2
D gene: -
clone size: -
J gene: TRBJ1-6
CDR3 protein: CASSQGGGYNSPLHF
CDR3 DNA: TGTGCCAGCAGCCAGGGGGGAGGGTATAATTCACCCCTCCACTTT

V gene: TRBV9
D gene: TRBD2
clone size: -
J gene: TRBJ2-2
CDR3 protein: CASSTFFPGGAQAGELFF
CDR3 DNA: TGTGCCAGCAGCACATTCTTCCCCGGGGGGGCCCAAGCCGGGGAGCTGTTTTTT

V gene: TRBV6-6
D gene: -
clone size: -
J gene: TRBJ2-5
CDR3 protein: CASSASLGEVTQYF
CDR3 DNA: TGTGCCAGCAGCGCGTCGCTAGGGGAGGTGACCCAGTACTTC

V gene: TRBV25-1
D gene: -
clone size: once
J gene: TRBJ1-3
CDR3 protein: CAGPTSARTIYF
CDR3 DNA: TGTGCCGGCCCGACATCCGCGCGCACCATATATTTT

V gene: TRBV27
D gene: TRBD1
clone size: -
J gene: TRBJ1-2
CDR3 protein: CASSLAGTGVTYGYTF
CDR3 DNA: TGTGCCAGCAGTTTGGCCGGGACAGGGGTTACCTATGGCTACACCTTC

V gene: TRBV7-6
D gene: -
clone size: -
J gene: TRBJ1-5
CDR3 protein: CASSLATGQPQHF
CDR3 DNA: TGTGCCAGCAGCTTAGCGACAGGTCAGCCCCAGCATTTT

V gene: TRBV29-1
D gene: -
clone size: -
J gene: TRBJ1-2
CDR3 protein: CSAPTRQDSNYGYTF
CDR3 DNA: TGCAGCGCACCAACCCGTCAAGACAGTAACTATGGCTACACCTTC

V gene: TRBV20-1
D gene: -
clone size: once
J gene: TRBJ1-1
CDR3 protein: CSASLGGYTEAFF
CDR3 DNA: TGCAGTGCTAGTCTCGGGGGATACACTGAAGCTTTCTTT

V gene: TRBV2
D gene: -
clone size: -
J gene: TRBJ2-2
CDR3 protein: CASSQNTGELFF
CDR3 DNA: TGTGCCAGCAGCCAGAACACCGGGGAGCTGTTTTTT

V gene: TRBV15
D gene: TRBD2
clone size: -
J gene: TRBJ2-2
CDR3 protein: CATSRDYGGIDTGELFF
CDR3 DNA: TGTGCCACCAGCAGAGATTACGGGGGGATCGACACCGGGGAGCTGTTTTTT

V gene: TRBV7-9
D gene: -
clone size: -
J gene: TRBJ1-2
CDR3 protein: CASSLSGPYGYTF
CDR3 DNA: TGTGCCAGCAGCTTATCAGGGCCCTATGGCTACACCTTC

V gene: TRBV29-1
D gene: TRBD2
clone size: -
J gene: TRBJ2-5
CDR3 protein: CSVEGGTSGGGTQYF
CDR3 DNA: TGCAGCGTTGAAGGTGGGACTAGCGGCGGAGGGACCCAGTACTTC

V gene: TRBV5-6
D gene: -
clone size: -
J gene: TRBJ1-1
CDR3 protein: CASSLLRVRAFF
CDR3 DNA: TGTGCCAGCAGCTTGCTCAGGGTGAGAGCTTTCTTT

V gene: TRBV27
D gene: TRBD1
clone size: -
J gene: TRBJ1-2
CDR3 protein: CASKESPRQGGYGYTF
CDR3 DNA: TGTGCCAGCAAGGAGTCCCCCAGACAGGGGGGCTATGGCTACACCTTC

V gene: TRBV5-4
D gene: TRBD2
clone size: -
J gene: TRBJ2-5
CDR3 protein: CASSDASSGGTQETQYF
CDR3 DNA: TGTGCCAGCAGCGACGCGTCTAGCGGGGGGACCCAAGAGACCCAGTACTTC

V gene: TRBV11-2
D gene: -
clone size: few
J gene: TRBJ1-1
CDR3 protein: CASSFSPQSGTEAFF
CDR3 DNA: TGTGCCAGCAGCTTCAGCCCACAGAGCGGCACTGAAGCTTTCTTT

V gene: TRBV3-1/TRBV3-2
D gene: -
clone size: -
J gene: TRBJ1-4
CDR3 protein: CASSQQGLYEKLFF
CDR3 DNA: TGTGCCAGCAGCCAACAGGGTCTGTATGAAAAACTGTTTTTT

V gene: TRBV30
D gene: -
clone size: -
J gene: TRBJ2-5
CDR3 protein: CAWRSSGFQETQYF
CDR3 DNA: TGTGCCTGGAGGTCGTCAGGGTTCCAAGAGACCCAGTACTTC

V gene: TRBV7-6
D gene: TRBD1
clone size: -
J gene: TRBJ2-1
CDR3 protein: CASSSTGSNYNEQFF
CDR3 DNA: TGTGCCAGCAGCTCGACAGGGTCAAACTACAATGAGCAGTTCTTC

V gene: TRBV5-5
D gene: TRBD2
clone size: -
J gene: TRBJ2-3
CDR3 protein: CASSLVAGTLDTQYF
CDR3 DNA: TGTGCCAGCAGCTTGGTAGCGGGGACCCTGGATACGCAGTATTTT

V gene: TRBV5-1
D gene: TRBD1
clone size: -
J gene: TRBJ2-3
CDR3 protein: CASRGQPSTDTQYF
CDR3 DNA: TGCGCCAGCAGGGGACAGCCTTCCACAGATACGCAGTATTTT

V gene: TRBV6-4
D gene: -
clone size: -
J gene: TRBJ1-6
CDR3 protein: CASRIQGGDNSPLHF
CDR3 DNA: TGTGCCAGCAGAATCCAAGGGGGGGACAATTCACCCCTCCACTTT

V gene: TRBV24-1
D gene: -
clone size: -
J gene: TRBJ1-2
CDR3 protein: CATSETDRFYGYTF
CDR3 DNA: TGTGCCACCAGTGAAACAGACAGGTTTTATGGCTACACCTTC

V gene: TRBV28
D gene: -
clone size: -
J gene: TRBJ2-5
CDR3 protein: CASSSIQGKETQYF
CDR3 DNA: TGTGCCAGCAGTTCAATACAGGGAAAAGAGACCCAGTACTTC

V gene: TRBV11-2
D gene: -
clone size: -
J gene: TRBJ1-2
CDR3 protein: CASRTGGSGYTF
CDR3 DNA: TGTGCCAGCAGGACAGGAGGTTCTGGTTACACCTTC

V gene: TRBV6-5
D gene: -
clone size: -
J gene: TRBJ2-7
CDR3 protein: CASSFQTLSPEYEQYF
CDR3 DNA: TGTGCCAGCAGTTTTCAGACCCTCAGTCCGGAGTACGAGCAGTACTTC

V gene: TRBV7-2
D gene: TRBD1
clone size: -
J gene: TRBJ2-7
CDR3 protein: CASSSPDRGAYEQYF
CDR3 DNA: TGTGCCAGCAGCTCACCGGACAGGGGAGCCTACGAGCAGTACTTC

V gene: TRBV7-2
D gene: -
clone size: -
J gene: TRBJ1-2
CDR3 protein: CASSLGQNYGYTF
CDR3 DNA: TGTGCCAGCAGTTTAGGACAGAACTATGGCTACACCTTC

V gene: TRBV19
D gene: -
clone size: once
J gene: TRBJ1-5
CDR3 protein: CASTPPGYQPQHF
CDR3 DNA: TGTGCCAGTACCCCCCCGGGGTATCAGCCCCAGCATTTT

V gene: TRBV4-1
D gene: TRBD1
clone size: -
J gene: TRBJ1-6
CDR3 protein: CASSQGVDRGSPLHF
CDR3 DNA: TGCGCCAGCAGCCAAGGGGTGGACAGGGGATCACCCCTCCACTTT

V gene: TRBV3-1/TRBV3-2
D gene: -
clone size: -
J gene: TRBJ1-3
CDR3 protein: CASQYKGNTIYF
CDR3 DNA: TGTGCCAGCCAGTATAAGGGAAACACCATATATTTT

V gene: TRBV4-1
D gene: -
clone size: -
J gene: TRBJ1-1
CDR3 protein: CASSLSGGGDTEAFF
CDR3 DNA: TGCGCCAGCAGCCTCTCCGGAGGGGGGGACACTGAAGCTTTCTTT

V gene: TRBV7-2
D gene: TRBD1
clone size: -
J gene: TRBJ2-2
CDR3 protein: CASSSRQGVYTGELFF
CDR3 DNA: TGTGCCAGCAGCTCCCGCCAGGGGGTATACACCGGGGAGCTGTTTTTT

V gene: TRBV12-3/TRBV12-4
D gene: TRBD1
clone size: -
J gene: TRBJ2-7
CDR3 protein: CASTRDSDRQVF
CDR3 DNA: TGTGCCAGCACTCGAGACTCGGACAGGCAGGTTTTC

V gene: TRBV14
D gene: TRBD1
clone size: -
J gene: TRBJ2-7
CDR3 protein: CASSFSGGYEQYF
CDR3 DNA: TGTGCCAGCAGCTTCTCAGGGGGCTACGAGCAGTACTTC

V gene: TRBV3-1/TRBV3-2
D gene: -
clone size: -
J gene: TRBJ2-5
CDR3 protein: CASSQAGEQKETQYF
CDR3 DNA: TGTGCCAGCAGCCAAGCGGGGGAACAGAAAGAGACCCAGTACTTC

V gene: TRBV6-5
D gene: TRBD1
clone size: -
J gene: TRBJ2-2
CDR3 protein: CASSRDRDTGELFF
CDR3 DNA: TGTGCCAGCAGCCGCGACAGGGACACCGGGGAGCTGTTTTTT

V gene: TRBV10-3
D gene: TRBD1
clone size: -
J gene: TRBJ2-3
CDR3 protein: CAIRGPGQGLDTQYF
CDR3 DNA: TGTGCCATCAGGGGACCGGGACAGGGTTTGGATACGCAGTATTTT

V gene: TRBV7-9
D gene: -
clone size: -
J gene: TRBJ2-1
CDR3 protein: CAGLDRRDNEQFF
CDR3 DNA: TGTGCCGGACTCGACAGGCGCGACAATGAGCAGTTCTTC

V gene: TRBV5-1
D gene: TRBD1
clone size: -
J gene: TRBJ1-2
CDR3 protein: CASSDRDNYGYTF
CDR3 DNA: TGCGCCAGCAGCGACAGGGATAACTATGGCTACACCTTC

V gene: TRBV6-6
D gene: TRBD2
clone size: -
J gene: TRBJ2-7
CDR3 protein: CASSRRGGLEQYF
CDR3 DNA: TGTGCCAGCAGCCGCCGGGGGGGGCTCGAGCAGTACTTC

V gene: TRBV29-1
D gene: TRBD2
clone size: -
J gene: TRBJ2-1
CDR3 protein: CSAGTSGVNEQFF
CDR3 DNA: TGCAGCGCCGGGACTAGCGGGGTCAATGAGCAGTTCTTC

V gene: TRBV6-5
D gene: -
clone size: once
J gene: TRBJ1-3
CDR3 protein: CASSYSTASGNTIYF
CDR3 DNA: TGTGCCAGCAGTTACTCGACAGCCTCTGGAAACACCATATATTTT

V gene: TRBV5-4
D gene: -
clone size: -
J gene: TRBJ2-2
CDR3 protein: CASSPQIERSTGELFF
CDR3 DNA: TGTGCCAGCAGTCCCCAGATCGAGCGGTCCACCGGGGAGCTGTTTTTT